These 31 T cell receptor beta chains originate from one sample sequenced in a study of CD8 T cells in ankylosing spondylitis. Each CDR3 protein is one row after TCRdb ran MiXCR on the 5' RACE reads. The sample records approximately 200,000 distinct CDR3 sequences, around 13% being singletons. Sequenced material: blood, either unsorted or a sorted T cell fraction (not recorded which). Receptor source: a male donor with ankylosing spondylitis or in good health (not recorded which).

The rearrangement links TRBV4-1 to TRBJ2-1, with a possible D match to TRBD2 (6 bases). Germline V gene lookup returns CDR1 MGHRA and CDR2 YSYEKL. V dropped 4 bases and J dropped 3 bases, with 13 bases sitting between them. This CDR3 has 15 amino acids. The CDR3 coding sequence is TGCGCCAGCAGCCTGGACACCGGGGGCTACAATGAGCAGTTCTTC. Translation gives CASSLDTGGYNEQFF.

V is TRBV6-2 or TRBV6-3 and J is TRBJ2-1; 11 bases line up with TRBD1. CDR3 length: 14 amino acids. CDR1 MNHEY and CDR2 SVGEGT come from the germline V gene. Trimming removed 7 bases from V and 4 bases from J; junction bases left unmatched: 3. CDR3 loop: CASKDRGLYNEQFF. CDR3 DNA: TGTGCCAGCAAGGACAGGGGGCTATACAATGAGCAGTTCTTC.

The genes are TRBV3-1 and TRBJ2-1, with D possibly being TRBD2 (6 bases). CDR3 length: 15 residues. Germline CDR1 LGHDT, CDR2 YNNKEL (reference sequence). V was trimmed by 1 base and J by 6 bases, leaving 13 bases between them. The CDR3 nucleotides are TGTGCCAGCAGCCAAGTGCGGGGAGCGCTCAATGAGCAGTTCTTC. This sequence encodes CASSQVRGALNEQFF.

The chain employs TRBV6-1 and TRBJ2-7, with 7 bases fitting TRBD1. V lost 6 bases and J lost 0; bases outside the gene matches: 8. From germline, CDR1 is MNHNS and CDR2 SASEGT. The CDR3 contains 15 residues. CDR3 amino acids: CASSHNRGPSYEQYF. CDR3 nucleotide sequence: TGTGCCAGCAGCCACAACAGGGGCCCCTCCTACGAGCAGTACTTC.

A few counts support this clonotype. This sequence joins TRBV6-1 and TRBJ2-7; D is ambiguous. Germline V gives CDR1 MNHNS, CDR2 SASEGT. With 5 bases removed from V and 3 bases from J, the gap between germline ends came to 11 bases. This CDR3 region has 13 residues. The CDR3 protein is CASSPHGDYEQYF. The CDR3 DNA sequence: TGTGCCAGCAGTCCGCACGGAGACTACGAGCAGTACTTC.

This chain connects TRBV7-9 to TRBJ2-1, with D hard to call. Germline values: CDR1 SEHNR, CDR2 FQNEAQ (reference sequence). V was trimmed by 0 bases and J by 15 bases, leaving 9 bases between them. The CDR3 covers 11 residues. The DNA of the CDR3 is TGTGCCAGCAGCTTAGCGGACGACCCGTTCTTC. Amino acids: CASSLADDPFF.

This CDR3 reads CAWSVGTGNYEQYF. The CDR3 DNA is TGTGCCTGGAGTGTAGGTACGGGGAACTACGAGCAGTACTTC. The genes are TRBV30 and TRBJ2-7, with D perhaps matching TRBD2 (5 bases). Germline V lookup: CDR1 GTSNPN, CDR2 SVGIG (reference sequence). V was cut by 0 bases and J by 3 bases, with 12 bases left in between. CDR3 length: 14 residues.

The chain links TRBV4-1 to TRBJ2-5; tentative D call: TRBD2 (6 bases). V was clipped by 5 bases and J by 0 bases, with 13 bases between them. Germline V gene sequence: CDR1 MGHRA, CDR2 YSYEKL. The CDR3 extends over 15 amino acids. CDR3 sequence (DNA): TGCGCCAGCAGCAGGGGCCGGGACTACCAAGAGACCCAGTACTTC. Amino acids: CASSRGRDYQETQYF.

The CDR3 nucleotides read TGTGCCAGCAGCTTAGCCCTAGCGGGGTCGTTACAAGAGACCCAGTACTTC. Its translation is CASSLALAGSLQETQYF. V usage is TRBV7-2 and J usage is TRBJ2-5; 9 positions agree with TRBD2. Trimming cost V 0 bases and J 2 bases; bases outside gene matches: 7. The CDR3 is 17 amino acids. From germline, CDR1 is SGHTA and CDR2 FQGNSA.

In this sample, this clonotype turned up a few times. The V gene is TRBV3-1, the J gene TRBJ2-7, with 10 bases aligning to TRBD2. The length of the CDR3 is 15 residues. Germline V lookup: CDR1 LGHDT, CDR2 YNNKEL (reference sequence). The junction had 7 bases not matched to a gene; V was cut back by 1 base and J by 7 bases. The CDR3, as DNA: TGTGCCAGCAGCCAAGCGCTAGCGGGAGCATGGGAGCAGTACTTC. It is translated as CASSQALAGAWEQYF.

The chain has TRBV14 and TRBJ1-6, with 7 bases matching TRBD1. This CDR3 is built from 16 residues. Germline lookup yields CDR1 SGHDN and CDR2 FVKESK. V lost 0 bases to trimming and J lost 11 bases; unmatched junction nucleotides: 10. The CDR3 here is CASSQEGSTGFPPLHF. The CDR3 DNA follows: TGTGCCAGCAGCCAAGAGGGGTCGACAGGGTTTCCACCCCTCCACTTT.

CDR3 residues: CASSETGQSSYNEQFF. The CDR3 DNA sequence: TGTGCCAGCAGTGAGACCGGACAGAGCTCCTACAATGAGCAGTTCTTC. The rearrangement uses TRBV25-1 and TRBJ2-1; possibly TRBD1 for D (6 bases). V was shortened by 3 bases and J by 0 bases, with 12 bases between the two germline ends. The germline CDR1 and CDR2 sequences are MGHDK and SYGVNS. The CDR3 covers 16 residues.

The chain links TRBV19 to TRBJ1-1, with D possibly TRBD1 on 5 matching bases. The CDR3 contains 15 residues. Germline assignment: CDR1 LNHDA and CDR2 SQIVND (reference sequence). V shed 5 bases and J shed 0 bases, with 13 bases lying between them. CDR3 region: CASSPDRGLNTEAFF. Here the CDR3 DNA reads TGTGCCAGTAGTCCAGACCGGGGCCTGAACACTGAAGCTTTCTTT.

This clonotype has a handful of counts. The rearrangement uses TRBV10-2 and TRBJ2-3, with D tentatively TRBD2 (7 bases). CDR1 is WSHSY and CDR2 is SAAADI in the germline V gene. This CDR3 contains 16 residues. V dropped 0 bases and J dropped 8 bases, with 18 bases sitting between them. CDR3 region: CASSESWRGPAGTQYF. The CDR3 region has the DNA TGCGCCAGCAGTGAGTCGTGGCGGGGGCCGGCGGGTACGCAGTATTTT.

This clonotype has more than one count but fewer than ten. The chain employs TRBV5-1 and TRBJ2-1, with no clear D. Germline lookup yields CDR1 SGHRS and CDR2 YFSETQ. The CDR3 sequence is 14 residues long. Trimming cost V 0 bases and J 4 bases, with 8 bases left between them. This chain's CDR3 is CASSLATPYNEQFF. The CDR3 nucleotides read TGCGCCAGCAGCTTGGCCACCCCTTACAATGAGCAGTTCTTC.

This clonotype turned up a few times. The chain combines TRBV20-1 with TRBJ2-7; perhaps TRBD1 as D (6 bases). The CDR3 length is 13 residues. CDR1 is DFQATT and CDR2 is SNEGSKA in the germline V gene (reference sequence). V lost 4 bases, J lost 7 bases, and 17 bases lay in between. The CDR3: CSANSRGGSEQYF. The CDR3 nucleotides are TGCAGTGCTAATTCCAGGGGCGGAAGTGAGCAGTACTTC.

The chain is built from TRBV7-9 and TRBJ2-3; 9 nucleotides line up with TRBD2. The V and J ends lost 5 bases and 2 bases, in that order; junction bases with no gene match: 8. The CDR3 contains 16 residues. The germline CDR1 and CDR2 sequences are SEHNR and FQNEAQ (reference sequence). The CDR3 here is CASSPFLAGNTDTQYF. The CDR3 region has the DNA TGTGCCAGCAGCCCCTTTCTAGCGGGGAACACAGATACGCAGTATTTT.

This clonotype has ten or more counts. V is TRBV7-9 and J is TRBJ1-2; no definite D call. V was pared by 5 bases and J by 8 bases, with 18 bases between. CDR1 SEHNR and CDR2 FQNEAQ come from the germline V gene (reference sequence). This CDR3 has 14 residues. CDR3 region: CASSQDGNLWGYTF. The CDR3 nucleotides are TGTGCCAGCAGCCAGGACGGGAATCTATGGGGCTACACCTTC.

This clonotype was counted between two and nine times. The rearrangement links TRBV15 to TRBJ1-1; D ambiguous. V shed 8 bases and J shed 5 bases, with 12 bases lying between them. This CDR3 has 12 amino acids. The germline V gene encodes CDR1 LNHNV and CDR2 YYDKDF (reference sequence). In DNA, the CDR3 is TGTGCCACCGGCCGATTAAATACTGAAGCTTTCTTT. Its translation: CATGRLNTEAFF.

V and J are TRBV9 and TRBJ2-1, with 9 positions matching TRBD1. The CDR3 extends over 16 amino acids. With V trimmed by 3 bases and J by 9 bases, 13 bases remained unmatched. Germline lookup yields CDR1 SGDLS and CDR2 YYNGEE. DNA for the CDR3: TGTGCCAGCAGCGCCTTCAGGGGGACAGGGTCTGGTGAGCAGTTCTTC. It specifies CASSAFRGTGSGEQFF.

This clonotype was detected many times. This chain uses TRBV5-1 with TRBJ2-1; D might be TRBD1 or TRBD2, each matching 6 bases. Trimming took 0 bases from V and 7 from J, leaving 11 bases between them. CDR3 length: 14 residues. The germline V gene has CDR1 SGHRS and CDR2 YFSETQ. The CDR3 sequence: CASSLDGGRNEQFF. The CDR3 bases are TGCGCCAGCAGCTTGGATGGGGGGCGAAATGAGCAGTTCTTC.

CDR3 loop: CASSPHGTVTYEQYF. CDR3 sequence (DNA): TGTGCCAGCAGCCCCCACGGGACAGTTACCTACGAGCAGTACTTC. The rearrangement joins TRBV7-2 to TRBJ2-7; 7 bases align to TRBD1. The CDR3 has 15 amino acids. The trim removed 5 bases at V and 2 bases at J, leaving 9 bases unmatched. Per germline, CDR1 SGHTA and CDR2 FQGNSA.

The V gene is TRBV10-3, the J gene TRBJ2-2; D is uncertain. The CDR3 sequence is 12 residues long. Germline CDR1 and CDR2: ENHRY and SYGVKD. Trimming cost V 6 bases and J 2 bases, with 4 bases left between them. CDR3: CAIRQNTGELFF. CDR3 in DNA: TGTGCCATCAGACAAAACACCGGGGAGCTGTTTTTT.

This clonotype was found many times. The chain couples TRBV12-3 or TRBV12-4 to TRBJ2-1; TRBD2 might be the D (6 bases). The CDR3 runs 16 residues. V lost 5 bases to trimming and J lost 4 bases, with 18 bases between them. The CDR3, as DNA: TGTGCCAGCAGTATGGGGACTCCGGTGTTATACAATGAGCAGTTCTTC. It yields the protein CASSMGTPVLYNEQFF.

This clonotype was counted ten times or more. The V call is TRBV4-1, the J call TRBJ2-7; D gene ambiguous. Germline-derived CDR1 and CDR2 are MGHRA and YSYEKL. Deletions cut 4 bases from V and 0 bases from J, with 4 bases between. The CDR3 consists of 12 residues. This CDR3 is CASSPPSYEQYF. The CDR3 nucleotides are TGCGCCAGCAGCCCGCCCTCCTACGAGCAGTACTTC.

This clonotype was picked up a small number of times. This chain joins TRBV20-1 and TRBJ2-1; weak D call: TRBD1 (5 bases). The CDR3 consists of 14 residues. Germline CDR1 is DFQATT and CDR2 is SNEGSKA (reference sequence). The ends were cut back, 6 bases at V and 6 bases at J, with 18 bases in the middle. The CDR3 DNA follows: TGCAGTGCACAAGCGTCGTATGGGGCCAATGAGCAGTTCTTC. Translation: CSAQASYGANEQFF.

The rearrangement links TRBV6-1 to TRBJ1-1; D possibly corresponds to TRBD1 (5 bases). Trimming took 6 bases from V and 3 from J, leaving 17 bases between them. The CDR3 runs 15 residues. The germline CDR1 and CDR2 sequences are MNHNS and SASEGT. The CDR3 coding sequence is TGTGCCAGCAGGCCAAGACGTGCGGGGGACACTGAAGCTTTCTTT. Translating it yields CASRPRRAGDTEAFF.

This clonotype came up many times. The rearrangement joins TRBV12-3 or TRBV12-4 to TRBJ2-5, with D possibly matching TRBD2 (6 bases). Trimming took off 8 bases at V and 7 bases at J, with 23 bases between the two ends. CDR3 length: 15 amino acids. CDR3 in amino acids: CASGPSRLDTATQYF. DNA of the CDR3: TGTGCCAGCGGACCCTCACGACTAGATACAGCGACCCAGTACTTC.

Worth noting for this clonotype: Just one base apart from a much larger clone, this may be a read error. The chain carries TRBV6-5 and TRBJ2-7, with a tentative D call TRBD1 (5 bases). Per germline, CDR1 MNHEY and CDR2 SVGAGI. The CDR3 length is 15 residues. Here the CDR3 reads CASRYSTDSSYEQYF. The CDR3 coding sequence is TGTGCCAGCAGATACTCGACCGACAGCTCCTACGAGCAGTACTTC.

V usage is TRBV4-2 and J usage is TRBJ2-7, with D possibly TRBD1 on 5 matching bases. The CDR3 is 15 residues long. CDR1 and CDR2 (germline): LGHNA, YNFKEQ. V lost 0 bases and J 5 bases, leaving 14 bases between the germline ends. CDR3: CASSQDQGFSDEQYF. The CDR3 nucleotides are TGTGCCAGCAGCCAAGATCAGGGATTTTCAGACGAGCAGTACTTC.

The chain is built from TRBV5-1 and TRBJ2-2, with D perhaps matching TRBD1 (6 bases). The CDR3 extends over 16 amino acids. V was trimmed by 1 base and J by 3 bases, leaving 13 bases between them. Germline-derived CDR1 and CDR2 are SGHRS and YFSETQ. CDR3 amino acids: CASSLTGMRDTGELFF. In nucleotides, the CDR3 is TGCGCCAGCAGCTTGACAGGGATGCGTGACACCGGGGAGCTGTTTTTT. The whole variable domain, remainder taken from reference TRBV5-1 and TRBJ2-2, is KAGVTQTPRYLIKTRGQQVTLSCSPISGHRSVSWYQQTPGQGLQFLFEYFSETQRNKGNFPGRFSGRQFSNSRSEMNVSTLELGDSALYLCASSLTGMRDTGELFFGEGSRLTVL.